Listed below are T cell receptor beta chains from one sample, sequenced in a study of T cell responses to AZD1222 COVID-19 vaccine. Assay used: immunoSEQ multiplex PCR; TCRdb lists only in-frame clones, some missing. In the table there are 210,000 or so clones, about 93% of which are singletons. The input for sequencing was peripheral blood, taken on day 0 of MenACWY control vaccination. The receptor source for this set is an adult in good health. Each CDR3 is given with its conserved first and last residue. The D gene is left open where the match is weak. Expanded clones get a size class; other rows say once, few or many, or leave the size out.

CASSPTGVLQETQYF	TGTGCCAGTAGTCCGACAGGGGTTCTTCAAGAGACCCAGTACTTC	TRBV19	TRBD1	15	TRBJ2-5	NA
CASSQTGNYGYTF	TGTGCCAGCAGCCAGACAGGGAACTATGGCTACACCTTC	TRBV6-5	TRBD1	13	TRBJ1-2	NA
CASKRGTMNTEAFF	TGTGCCAGCAAAAGAGGGACCATGAACACTGAAGCTTTCTTT	TRBV6-5	NA	14	TRBJ1-1	NA
CASSLDGTGAGYTF	TGTGCCAGCAGTTTAGACGGGACAGGGGCCGGCTACACCTTC	TRBV28	TRBD1	14	TRBJ1-2	NA
CATSRGDSNQPQHF	TGTGCCACCAGCAGGGGAGACAGCAATCAGCCCCAGCATTTT	TRBV15	NA	14	TRBJ1-5	NA
CASSLTSGGEDEQFF	TGTGCCAGCAGCCTGACTAGCGGGGGGGAGGATGAGCAGTTCTTC	TRBV5-4	TRBD2	15	TRBJ2-1	NA
CASSATGQGTGELFF	TGTGCCAGCAGCGCCACAGGACAGGGCACCGGGGAGCTGTTTTTT	TRBV9	TRBD1	15	TRBJ2-2	NA
CASNRNRNTEAFF	TGTGCCAGCAACCGAAACAGGAACACTGAAGCTTTCTTT	TRBV13	NA	13	TRBJ1-1	NA
CASSEGELNTEAFF	TGTGCCAGCAGTGAGGGGGAACTGAACACTGAAGCTTTCTTT	TRBV2	NA	14	TRBJ1-1	NA
CASSKATRGAGDTEAFF	TGCGCCAGCAGCAAAGCCACCCGGGGGGCAGGGGACACTGAAGCTTTCTTT	TRBV4-1	NA	17	TRBJ1-1	NA
CASSSEGLGNQPQHF	TGTGCCAGCAGCTCCGAGGGATTGGGCAATCAGCCCCAGCATTTT	TRBV7-2	NA	15	TRBJ1-5	NA
CASSHPGQGGELFF	TGCGCCAGCAGCCACCCCGGGCAAGGCGGGGAGCTGTTTTTT	TRBV5-1	NA	14	TRBJ2-2	NA
CAWSVLGQPQHF	TGTGCCTGGAGTGTACTTGGGCAGCCCCAGCATTTT	TRBV30	NA	12	TRBJ1-5	NA
CASNEGRGYGYTF	TGTGCCAGCAATGAGGGACGTGGCTATGGCTACACCTTC	TRBV12-3/TRBV12-4	NA	13	TRBJ1-2	NA
CASSLQTGAKTEAFF	TGTGCCAGCAGCCTTCAAACAGGGGCGAAAACTGAAGCTTTCTTT	TRBV14	TRBD1	15	TRBJ1-1	NA
CASSRGGSQDTQYF	TGTGCCAGCAGCCGAGGCGGGTCCCAAGATACGCAGTATTTT	TRBV7-9	NA	14	TRBJ2-3	NA
CASSLSTLGDFYEQYF	TGTGCCAGCAGTTTATCCACACTGGGGGATTTCTACGAGCAGTACTTC	TRBV27	NA	16	TRBJ2-7	NA
CASSRDRNEKLFF	TGTGCCAGCAGTCGGGACAGGAATGAAAAACTGTTTTTT	TRBV2	TRBD1	13	TRBJ1-4	NA
CASSPGAANQPQHF	TGTGCCAGCTCACCGGGGGCAGCCAATCAGCCCCAGCATTTT	TRBV18	NA	14	TRBJ1-5	NA
CASSYSGTLEKLFF	TGCGCCAGCAGTTACTCCGGGACACTGGAAAAACTGTTTTTT	TRBV5-1	NA	14	TRBJ1-4	once
CASSPWTGSNQPQHF	TGTGCCAGCAGCCCATGGACAGGGAGCAATCAGCCCCAGCATTTT	TRBV7-9	TRBD1	15	TRBJ1-5	NA
CSVGAGGYTF	TGCAGCGTTGGGGCGGGAGGCTACACCTTC	TRBV29-1	NA	10	TRBJ1-2	NA
CASSPGTGVYEQYF	TGTGCCAGTAGTCCCGGGACAGGGGTCTACGAGCAGTACTTC	TRBV19	TRBD1	14	TRBJ2-7	NA
CASRGTGNSPLHF	TGTGCCAGCAGGGGGACGGGGAATTCACCCCTCCACTTT	TRBV2	NA	13	TRBJ1-6	few
CASSPPGHYGYTF	TGCGCCAGCAGCCCTCCGGGACACTATGGCTACACCTTC	TRBV4-1	NA	13	TRBJ1-2	NA
CASSWGNPGQGREQFF	TGTGCCAGCAGTTGGGGAAACCCCGGACAAGGTAGGGAGCAGTTCTTC	TRBV27	NA	16	TRBJ2-1	once